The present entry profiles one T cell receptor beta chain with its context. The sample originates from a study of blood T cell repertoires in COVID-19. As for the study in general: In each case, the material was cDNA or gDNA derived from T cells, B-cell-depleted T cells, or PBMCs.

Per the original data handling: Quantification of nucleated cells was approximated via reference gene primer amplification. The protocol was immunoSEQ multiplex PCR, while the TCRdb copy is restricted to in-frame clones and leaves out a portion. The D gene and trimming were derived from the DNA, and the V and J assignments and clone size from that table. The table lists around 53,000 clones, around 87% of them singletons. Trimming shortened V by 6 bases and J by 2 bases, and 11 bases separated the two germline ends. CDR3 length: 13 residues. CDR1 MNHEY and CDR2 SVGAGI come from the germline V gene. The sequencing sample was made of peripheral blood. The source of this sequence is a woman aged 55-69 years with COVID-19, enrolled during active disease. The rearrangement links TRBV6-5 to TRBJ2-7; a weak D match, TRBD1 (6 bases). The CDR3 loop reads CASRQGYAYEQYF. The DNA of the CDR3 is TGTGCCAGCAGGCAGGGGTATGCCTACGAGCAGTACTTC.